The 20 T cell receptor beta chains below come from one sample, sequenced in a study of T cells in Graves' hyperthyroidism and ophthalmopathy. Template material for amplifying TCR beta CDR3 regions consisted of RNA transcripts. Carried out on the TCR CDR3, a first-round RT-PCR used the HTBI primer set. TCRdb reanalysed the multiplex PCR reads using MiXCR and keeps one entry per CDR3 protein. The table shows around 400,000 distinct CDR3 sequences, with around 15% occurring only once. What was sequenced was blood. The receptors derive from a woman aged 55-75 years with Graves' ophthalmopathy.

The chain has TRBV2 and TRBJ2-1, with 10 bases that match TRBD1. Germline lookup yields CDR1 SNHLY and CDR2 FYNNEI. The junction had 12 bases not matched to a gene; V was cut back by 7 bases and J by 0 bases. This CDR3 has 18 amino acids. The CDR3 sequence is CASMGGTGASRSYNEQFF. In nucleotides, the CDR3 is TGTGCCAGCATGGGGGGGACAGGGGCGTCCCGCTCCTACAATGAGCAGTTCTTC.

This clonotype showed up many times. The chain couples TRBV30 to TRBJ2-1, with a possible D match to TRBD2 (6 bases). Germline V gives CDR1 GTSNPN, CDR2 SVGIG (reference sequence). The CDR3 has 13 residues. V shed 4 bases and J shed 5 bases, with 12 bases lying between them. CDR3 region: CAWKWTTDNEQFF. The CDR3 nucleotides read TGTGCCTGGAAGTGGACTACCGACAATGAGCAGTTCTTC.

This clonotype has ten or more counts. The chain links TRBV11-2 to TRBJ2-4; unclear D gene. V lost 6 bases and J 0 bases, leaving 15 bases between the germline ends. The CDR3 is 16 amino acids. Germline V gene lookup returns CDR1 SGHAT and CDR2 FQNNGV. In DNA, the CDR3 is TGTGCCAGCAGTTATACACTAACTCTAGCCAAAAACATTCAGTACTTC. It translates to CASSYTLTLAKNIQYF.

The J gene is TRBJ2-7, the V gene TRBV6-1; D uncertain. Germline CDR1 reads MNHNS; CDR2 reads SASEGT. V was clipped by 8 bases and J by 5 bases, with 16 bases between them. The CDR3 is 13 residues long. The CDR3 spells CASSRHLTNEQYF. DNA for the CDR3: TGTGCCAGCTCTCGTCACCTTACCAACGAGCAGTACTTC.

This clonotype was detected a few times. The V call is TRBV2, the J call TRBJ2-3; D may be TRBD2 (6 bases). The germline V gene has CDR1 SNHLY and CDR2 FYNNEI. Trimming left V 5 bases short and J 0 bases short, with 12 bases between. The CDR3 sequence is 15 residues long. CDR3 in amino acids: CASSRDFTSTDTQYF. The CDR3 DNA reads as TGTGCCAGCAGTCGGGACTTCACTAGCACAGATACGCAGTATTTT.

This clonotype showed up just a few times. The V gene is TRBV10-2, the J gene TRBJ2-5; 10 bases fit TRBD2. The CDR3 has 20 amino acids. V gave up 3 bases and J gave up 0 bases; unmatched junction bases: 16. The germline gives CDR1 WSHSY, CDR2 SAAADI. The CDR3 bases are TGCGCCAGCAGTGAAGGGGCCCCTAGCGGGAGCCGGGGGTACCAAGAGACCCAGTACTTC. It specifies CASSEGAPSGSRGYQETQYF.

The chain carries TRBV5-1 and TRBJ2-7, with D unclear. Looked up from germline, CDR1 is SGHRS and CDR2 is YFSETQ. The CDR3 is made up of 16 amino acids. Trimming took off 3 bases at V and 1 base at J, with 17 bases between the two ends. CDR3 bases: TGCGCCAGCAGCTCACCCGCTGAAAGTCGGTCCTACGAGCAGTACTTC. Translation gives CASSSPAESRSYEQYF. Drawing the rest from reference TRBV5-1 and TRBJ2-7, the complete variable domain is KAGVTQTPRYLIKTRGQQVTLSCSPISGHRSVSWYQQTPGQGLQFLFEYFSETQRNKGNFPGRFSGRQFSNSRSEMNVSTLELGDSALYLCASSSPAESRSYEQYFGPGTRLTVT.

This clonotype was seen at least ten times. CDR3 in amino acids: CASSRTGGVRTGETQYF. The CDR3 coding sequence is TGTGCCAGCAGTCGGACAGGGGGCGTTAGAACGGGTGAGACCCAGTACTTC. J is TRBJ2-5 and V is TRBV2; 11 nucleotides line up with TRBD1. The germline V gene encodes CDR1 SNHLY and CDR2 FYNNEI. The CDR3 consists of 17 residues. With 5 bases clipped from V and 5 bases from J, the junction kept 13 bases outside the gene matches.

This clonotype was recorded a few times. V and J are TRBV5-1 and TRBJ2-7; 7 bases line up with TRBD2. Per the germline V gene, CDR1 is SGHRS and CDR2 is YFSETQ. With V trimmed by 2 bases and J by 5 bases, 7 bases remained unmatched. This CDR3 comprises 14 residues. The CDR3: CASSLVSGINEQYF. CDR3 DNA: TGCGCCAGCAGCTTAGTAAGCGGGATCAACGAGCAGTACTTC.

This clonotype was seen at least ten times. This chain's CDR3 is CASSYSRVDTEAFF. The CDR3 DNA is TGTGCCAGCAGTTACTCGCGGGTAGACACTGAAGCTTTCTTT. The rearrangement uses TRBV6-6 and TRBJ1-1; D unclear. Trimming pared 0 bases from V and 3 bases from J, leaving 8 bases between. This CDR3 is built from 14 residues. Per the germline V gene, CDR1 is MNHNY and CDR2 is SVGAGI (reference sequence).

This CDR3 is CASSKGLAGGWGSTDTQYF. Here the CDR3 DNA reads TGTGCCAGCAGCAAGGGACTAGCGGGAGGTTGGGGGAGCACAGATACGCAGTATTTT. The chain joins TRBV7-8 to TRBJ2-3, with 15 positions matching TRBD2. The CDR3 length is 19 residues. CDR1 is SGHVS, CDR2 FQNEAQ, per germline. Germline trimming cut 5 bases from V and 0 bases from J; bases unmatched to any gene: 9.

This clonotype was picked up a small number of times. V usage is TRBV10-3 and J usage is TRBJ2-2; 7 bases align to TRBD2. The germline V gene encodes CDR1 ENHRY and CDR2 SYGVKD. There are 16 residues in the CDR3. Trimming at V came to 2 bases and at J to 1 base, leaving 4 bases not matched to a gene. The CDR3 DNA sequence: TGTGCCATCAGTGAGGTGGTAGCGGGGAACACCGGGGAGCTGTTTTTT. Amino acids: CAISEVVAGNTGELFF.

This clonotype was counted many times. This rearrangement joins TRBV12-3 or TRBV12-4 to TRBJ2-5; 8 positions match TRBD1. The CDR3 totals 15 residues. The V segment lost 6 bases and the J segment 4 bases; nucleotides outside the gene matches: 10. The CDR3 DNA reads as TGTGCCAGCAGCCCGGACAGGGCGACCCCAGAGACCCAGTACTTC. This gives the protein CASSPDRATPETQYF.

This clonotype has ten or more counts. The chain combines TRBV3-1 with TRBJ2-7, with 14 bases identical to TRBD2. The CDR3 has 16 residues. V lost 1 base and J lost 7; bases outside the gene matches: 6. Germline V CDR1 and CDR2: LGHDT, YNNKEL (reference sequence). The CDR3 DNA follows: TGTGCCAGCAGCCAAGGACTAGCGGGAGGGCCGGGGGAGCAGTACTTC. Protein sequence: CASSQGLAGGPGEQYF.

This clonotype appeared a few times. The V and J genes are TRBV24-1 and TRBJ2-5; 9 bases match TRBD1. The germline V gene encodes CDR1 KGHDR and CDR2 SFDVKD. The CDR3 has 15 amino acids. After removal of 2 bases from V and 6 bases from J, the junction contained 6 bases not matched to a gene. DNA for the CDR3: TGTGCCACCAGTGATTCGACAGGGGGGCCCAAGACCCAGTACTTC. Its protein is CATSDSTGGPKTQYF.

CDR3 coding DNA: TGTGCCACCAGTGACCTTGGGACCCTTAGCGTGTTCTTC. Its translation: CATSDLGTLSVFF. The chain joins TRBV24-1 to TRBJ2-1; D could derive from TRBD1 or TRBD2 (5 bases each). V lost 4 bases to trimming and J lost 15 bases, with 18 bases between them. The CDR3 spans 13 residues. Per germline, CDR1 KGHDR and CDR2 SFDVKD.

The chain links TRBV11-2 to TRBJ2-1; 9 bases map to TRBD2. With 1 base clipped from V and 9 bases from J, the junction kept 13 bases outside the gene matches. The CDR3 is 17 amino acids. Germline CDR1 and CDR2: SGHAT and FQNNGV. CDR3 sequence: CASSLGVAGATLGEQFF. DNA of the CDR3: TGTGCCAGCAGCTTAGGGGTAGCGGGGGCCACCTTAGGTGAGCAGTTCTTC.

This clonotype has a handful of counts. The J gene is TRBJ2-5, the V gene TRBV20-1, with D tentatively TRBD1 (7 bases). V was cut by 5 bases and J by 4 bases, with 23 bases left in between. Germline assignment: CDR1 DFQATT and CDR2 SNEGSKA (reference sequence). This CDR3 comprises 16 residues. CDR3 bases: TGCAGTGCTCCCCCAGGGGGGCGAAGTTTTGGAGAGACCCAGTACTTC. It specifies CSAPPGGRSFGETQYF.

This clonotype was seen many times. V usage is TRBV2 and J usage is TRBJ1-5; 9 positions match TRBD1. J gave up 6 bases and V 6 bases, and 9 bases lay outside the gene matches. The CDR3 totals 15 residues. The germline V gene encodes CDR1 SNHLY and CDR2 FYNNEI. In nucleotides, the CDR3 is TGTGCCAGCAGACCAACAGGGGGCCGGGGTCAGCCCCAGCATTTT. Amino acids: CASRPTGGRGQPQHF. Full variable domain (rest looked up from reference TRBV2 and TRBJ1-5): EPEVTQTPSHQVTQMGQEVILRCVPISNHLYFYWYRQILGQKVEFLVSFYNNEISEKSEIFDDQFSVERPDGSNFTLKIRSTKLEDSAMYFCASRPTGGRGQPQHFGDGTRLSIL.

The table lists this clonotype with a few counts. This sequence may be a read error, since a much larger clone differs from it by one base. The chain couples TRBV3-1 to TRBJ2-7; unclear D gene. The CDR3 length is 14 residues. CDR1 and CDR2 from the germline V gene are LGHDT and YNNKEL (reference sequence). CDR3 loop: CVSSPGPSRNEQYF. The CDR3 bases are TGTGTCAGCAGCCCCGGGCCCAGCCGAAACGAGCAGTACTTC.